This T cell receptor (beta chain) originates from a study of cytomegalovirus exposure and HLA in healthy donors. This PCR relied on a set of 60 Vbeta primers and 13 Jbeta primers. The protocol was immunoSEQ multiplex PCR, while the TCRdb copy is restricted to in-frame clones and leaves out a portion. This repertoire shows approximately 140,000 clones, 70% to 80% found once; its top ten account for more than 2.5%. The sample taken for sequencing was PBMCs. The sequence was obtained from a woman aged 55-69 years in good health and CMV-seropositive.

The CDR3 sequence is CASSQGGTSVFGTQYF. CDR3 sequence (DNA): TGTGCCAGCAGCCAAGGGGGGACTAGCGTATTCGGCACGCAGTATTTT. The chain carries TRBV14 and TRBJ2-3; 10 nucleotides align to TRBD2. The CDR3 contains 16 residues. CDR1 is SGHDN and CDR2 is FVKESK in the germline V gene. J gave up 9 bases and V 1 base, and 10 bases lay outside the gene matches.